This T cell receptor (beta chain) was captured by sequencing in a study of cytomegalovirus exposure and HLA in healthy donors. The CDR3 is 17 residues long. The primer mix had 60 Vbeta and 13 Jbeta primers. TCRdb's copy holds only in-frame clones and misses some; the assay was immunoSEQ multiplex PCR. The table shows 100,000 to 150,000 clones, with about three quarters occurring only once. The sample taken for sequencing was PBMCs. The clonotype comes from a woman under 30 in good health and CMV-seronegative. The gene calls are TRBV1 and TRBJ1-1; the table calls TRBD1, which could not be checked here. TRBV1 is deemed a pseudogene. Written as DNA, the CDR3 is TGCACCAGCAGCCAAGAACCCGGGACAGCCGCGAACACTGAAGCTTTCTTT. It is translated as CTSSQEPGTAANTEAFF.